This T cell receptor beta chain was observed in a study of patients and donors after allogeneic stem cell transplantation. Per the germline V gene, CDR1 is SGHVS and CDR2 is FNYEAQ. Trimming shortened V by 5 bases and J by 0 bases, and 12 bases separated the two germline ends. This CDR3 is 15 amino acids long. TCRdb reprocessed the RT-PCR reads with MiXCR, giving one entry per CDR3 protein. The sample holds some 150,000 distinct CDR3 sequences, 30% to 45% seen once. The origin of this receptor is a human donor who was either an allogeneic HSCT recipient or a stem cell or donor lymphocyte infusion donor (not recorded which). It is not recorded whose cells these are; they may come from a transplant donor. The V gene is TRBV7-6, the J gene TRBJ2-3; possible D gene TRBD1, 6 bases. What was sequenced was blood, either unsorted or a sorted T cell fraction (not recorded which). CDR3 protein: CASSQGQTSTDTQYF. The CDR3 region has the DNA TGTGCCAGCAGCCAAGGACAGACTAGCACAGATACGCAGTATTTT.